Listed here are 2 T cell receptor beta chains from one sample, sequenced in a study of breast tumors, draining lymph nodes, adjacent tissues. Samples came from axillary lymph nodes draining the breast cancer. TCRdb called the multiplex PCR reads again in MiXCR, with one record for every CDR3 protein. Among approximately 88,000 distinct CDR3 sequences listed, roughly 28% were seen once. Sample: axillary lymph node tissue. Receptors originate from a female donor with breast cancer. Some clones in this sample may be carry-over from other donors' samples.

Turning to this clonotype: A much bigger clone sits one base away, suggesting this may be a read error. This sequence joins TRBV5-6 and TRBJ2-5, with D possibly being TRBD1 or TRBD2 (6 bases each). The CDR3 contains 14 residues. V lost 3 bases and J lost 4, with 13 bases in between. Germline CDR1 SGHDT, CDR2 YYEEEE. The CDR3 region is CASSSGAWGETQYF. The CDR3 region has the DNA TGTGCCAGCAGCTCGGGGGCGTGGGGAGAGACCCAGTACTTC.

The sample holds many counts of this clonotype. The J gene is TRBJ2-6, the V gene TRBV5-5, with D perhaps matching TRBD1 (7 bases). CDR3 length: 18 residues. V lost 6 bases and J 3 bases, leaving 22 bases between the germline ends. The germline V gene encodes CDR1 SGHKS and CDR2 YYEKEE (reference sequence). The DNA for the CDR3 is TGTGCCAGCACCCTCTCAGGGGGGCGAGCGATTGGGGCCAACGTCCTGACTTTC. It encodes CASTLSGGRAIGANVLTF.